This T cell receptor beta chain was sequenced during a study of OX40 agonist ivuxolimab in advanced cancers. About the study as a whole: The costimulatory receptor OX40 (CD134) was targeted by ivuxolimab, a fully human IgG2 agonistic monoclonal antibody. Partial responses were achieved by three dose-escalation patients, of whom one had hepatocellular carcinoma and two had cutaneous melanoma. Prior anti-PD-1, anti-PD-L1 or anti-CTLA-4 therapy was permitted, and about two fifths of dose-escalation patients had received checkpoint inhibitors. Intravenous ivuxolimab was administered to patients every 2 weeks at six dose levels: 0.01, 0.1, 0.3, 1.5, 3 and 10 mg/kg. Among the approximately 50 dose-escalation patients, around 19 had hepatocellular carcinoma, roughly 15 melanoma, 9 renal cell carcinoma and 9 head and neck cancer. The paper covers the monotherapy dose-escalation part of the phase I ivuxolimab trial, which included N ≈ 57 patients. In the dose-escalation cohort, around four fifths of patients were male, and the mean age was approximately 60 years, with a range of about 23 to 90. The point of sequencing TCRbeta in the periphery was to test whether ivuxolimab changed TCR sequence diversity and drove clonal T-cell expansion. The research as a whole found: Antigen specificity was not determined for the clonally expanded peripheral T cells. After ivuxolimab, CD8+ T cells had more expanded clones than CD4+ T cells on average. Partial responders in the 0.1-3.0 mg/kg groups had among the lowest normalized peripheral clonal expansion, especially among CD8+ T cells. At doses of 0.1 to 3.0 mg/kg, clonal expansion of both CD4+ and CD8+ blood T cells was observed from baseline to week 6. Low levels of normalized T-cell clonal expansion were also shown by some nonresponding patients.

Patients with a history of autoimmune disease or receiving systemic immunosuppression were excluded from the trial. Peripheral blood for TCR sequencing was drawn from every dose cohort at baseline, at cycle 4 day 1 and at cycle 7 day 1. The samples were drawn from a first-in-human, open-label, multicenter phase I dose-escalation trial of ivuxolimab. Adults with locally advanced or metastatic melanoma, renal cell, hepatocellular, or head and neck squamous cell carcinoma were enrolled in the trial. Before TCR sequencing, CD4+ T cells and CD8+ T cells from peripheral blood were sorted into separate populations. Genomic DNA was extracted from sorted cells for sequencing of the TCRbeta CDR3 region. The immunoSEQ Assay was used for sequencing of TCRbeta CDR3 regions. As stored in TCRdb, this immuneACCESS dataset retains in-frame rearrangements with V and J assigned. A fraction of the clones does not appear; measured against another copy, unresolved V genes explain less than half of the discrepancy, and the remainder lacks a known reason. This sample is represented by tens of thousands of clones; about 91% of them were singletons. Of the sample, about 0.2% is held by the ten largest clones.

Counted from cysteine to phenylalanine, this CDR3 has 14 amino acids. The sequence is cut down to CDR3 DNA, 42 bases in frame from base 1. Reading the germline V gene gives CDR1 MRHNA and CDR2 SNTAGT. A distance of 5 bases separates the germline ends of V and J, which lose 0 bases and 1 base respectively. With respect to this clone: What this receptor recognizes is not known. No much larger clone exists at a distance of one base, and base qualities are not known.

This TCR derives from an adult with an advanced solid tumor such as melanoma, head and neck, liver or kidney cancer. The sequencing here drew on CD4+ or CD8+ T cells sorted from blood, taken in a trial of the OX40 agonist ivuxolimab. The chain couples TRBV6-4 to TRBJ2-3; confidence is insufficient to name the D gene. The CDR3 region: CASSDSFRTDTQYF. The DNA sequence follows: TGTGCCAGCAGTGACTCCTTCCGCACAGATACGCAGTATTTT.